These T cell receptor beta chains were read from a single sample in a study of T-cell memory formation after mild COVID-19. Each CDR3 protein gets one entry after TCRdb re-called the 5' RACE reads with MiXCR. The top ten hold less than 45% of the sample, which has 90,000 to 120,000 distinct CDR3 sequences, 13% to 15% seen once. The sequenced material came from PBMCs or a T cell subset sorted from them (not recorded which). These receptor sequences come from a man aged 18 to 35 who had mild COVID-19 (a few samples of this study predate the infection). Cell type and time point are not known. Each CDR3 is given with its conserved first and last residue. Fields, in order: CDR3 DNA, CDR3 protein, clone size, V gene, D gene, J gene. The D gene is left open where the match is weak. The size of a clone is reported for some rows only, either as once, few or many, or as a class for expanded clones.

cdr3_nt: TGTGCCAGCAGTGTCGGGACCACAGATACGCAGTATTTT; cdr3_aa: CASSVGTTDTQYF; clone_size: -; v_call: TRBV6-6; d_call: -; j_call: TRBJ2-3
cdr3_nt: TGCAGTGCTAGAGTGGCCGCCATTCAGTACTTC; cdr3_aa: CSARVAAIQYF; clone_size: few; v_call: TRBV20-1; d_call: -; j_call: TRBJ2-4
cdr3_nt: TGTGCCAGCAGCCCATCGAATACCTACGAGCAGTACTTC; cdr3_aa: CASSPSNTYEQYF; clone_size: -; v_call: TRBV7-2; d_call: -; j_call: TRBJ2-7
cdr3_nt: TGCGCCAGCAGCTTGGGACAGGGGCGGAACGAGCAGTACTTC; cdr3_aa: CASSLGQGRNEQYF; clone_size: few; v_call: TRBV5-1; d_call: TRBD1; j_call: TRBJ2-7
cdr3_nt: TGTGCCAGCAGGGGACAGGGGGACACCGGGGAGCTGTTTTTT; cdr3_aa: CASRGQGDTGELFF; clone_size: many; v_call: TRBV6-2/TRBV6-3; d_call: TRBD1; j_call: TRBJ2-2
cdr3_nt: TGTGCCAGCAGTTTAGACGGCGGGACCTCCTACAATGAGCAGTTCTTC; cdr3_aa: CASSLDGGTSYNEQFF; clone_size: few; v_call: TRBV12-3/TRBV12-4; d_call: -; j_call: TRBJ2-1
cdr3_nt: TGTGCCAGCAGTCATCTGGACTCGAACACTGAAGCTTTCTTT; cdr3_aa: CASSHLDSNTEAFF; clone_size: few; v_call: TRBV6-2/TRBV6-3; d_call: -; j_call: TRBJ1-1
cdr3_nt: TGTGCCAGCAGCTTGGCCACAGCTTTCTATGGCTACACCTTC; cdr3_aa: CASSLATAFYGYTF; clone_size: few; v_call: TRBV7-8; d_call: -; j_call: TRBJ1-2
cdr3_nt: TGTGCCAGCAGTGGACAGGGGAGCTCCTACGAGCAGTACTTC; cdr3_aa: CASSGQGSSYEQYF; clone_size: -; v_call: TRBV2; d_call: TRBD1; j_call: TRBJ2-7
cdr3_nt: TGTGCCAGCAGCCCTACAGGGCCCTACGAGCAGTACTTC; cdr3_aa: CASSPTGPYEQYF; clone_size: -; v_call: TRBV12-3/TRBV12-4; d_call: -; j_call: TRBJ2-7
cdr3_nt: TGTGCCAGTAGTGTGGGGGACCGGAATGAGCAGTTCTTC; cdr3_aa: CASSVGDRNEQFF; clone_size: -; v_call: TRBV19; d_call: -; j_call: TRBJ2-1
cdr3_nt: TGTGCCAGCAGCTCCCGAGAACGCCTTAATGAAAAACTGTTTTTT; cdr3_aa: CASSSRERLNEKLFF; clone_size: -; v_call: TRBV6-5; d_call: -; j_call: TRBJ1-4
cdr3_nt: TGTGCCAGCAGCCCTTTACGGATATCTAGCACAGATACGCAGTATTTT; cdr3_aa: CASSPLRISSTDTQYF; clone_size: many; v_call: TRBV6-5; d_call: -; j_call: TRBJ2-3
cdr3_nt: TGTGCCAGCAGCTGGCCCGGGGGAGGCAATGAGCAGTTCTTC; cdr3_aa: CASSWPGGGNEQFF; clone_size: -; v_call: TRBV5-6; d_call: -; j_call: TRBJ2-1
cdr3_nt: TGTGCCAGCAGTTACTCGGTCATCTATGGCTACACCTTC; cdr3_aa: CASSYSVIYGYTF; clone_size: few; v_call: TRBV6-5; d_call: -; j_call: TRBJ1-2
cdr3_nt: TGTGCCAGCAGCCATCCGCCAGGAACCGGGGAGCTGTTTTTT; cdr3_aa: CASSHPPGTGELFF; clone_size: few; v_call: TRBV12-3/TRBV12-4; d_call: -; j_call: TRBJ2-2
cdr3_nt: TGCGCCAGCAGCCAAACCTCGACAGGGGGCAACTATGGCTACACCTTC; cdr3_aa: CASSQTSTGGNYGYTF; clone_size: few; v_call: TRBV4-1; d_call: TRBD1; j_call: TRBJ1-2
cdr3_nt: TGTGCCAGCAGCTTTGAAGGGAAGCGTTCGAACACCGGGGAGCTGTTTTTT; cdr3_aa: CASSFEGKRSNTGELFF; clone_size: many; v_call: TRBV7-9; d_call: -; j_call: TRBJ2-2
cdr3_nt: TGTGCCAGCAGGTCGGGACTACGGTACGAGCAGTACTTC; cdr3_aa: CASRSGLRYEQYF; clone_size: many; v_call: TRBV12-3/TRBV12-4; d_call: TRBD2; j_call: TRBJ2-7
cdr3_nt: TGTGCCAGCAGCCAAGAATCGTCGGGGGATGAAGAGACCCAGTACTTC; cdr3_aa: CASSQESSGDEETQYF; clone_size: -; v_call: TRBV3-1; d_call: -; j_call: TRBJ2-5
cdr3_nt: TGTGCCAGCAGCTTAAAACAGGGGGAGGATGAGCAGTTCTTC; cdr3_aa: CASSLKQGEDEQFF; clone_size: -; v_call: TRBV11-2; d_call: TRBD1; j_call: TRBJ2-1
cdr3_nt: TGTGCCAGCAGCTTGCCCGGGACTAGTATCGCCGGGGAGCTGTTTTTT; cdr3_aa: CASSLPGTSIAGELFF; clone_size: few; v_call: TRBV5-6; d_call: TRBD2; j_call: TRBJ2-2
cdr3_nt: TGCAGCGTTGCCGGGACAGGGGGTGCTGGGGCCAACGTCCTGACTTTC; cdr3_aa: CSVAGTGGAGANVLTF; clone_size: -; v_call: TRBV29-1; d_call: TRBD1; j_call: TRBJ2-6
cdr3_nt: TGCGCCAGCAGCGAGACAGGGAGGCCCACTGAAGCTTTCTTT; cdr3_aa: CASSETGRPTEAFF; clone_size: -; v_call: TRBV5-1; d_call: TRBD1; j_call: TRBJ1-1
cdr3_nt: TGTGCCAGCACATACGGAACCTCGCTCAGAGATACGCAGTATTTT; cdr3_aa: CASTYGTSLRDTQYF; clone_size: -; v_call: TRBV6-2/TRBV6-3; d_call: -; j_call: TRBJ2-3
cdr3_nt: TGTGCCAGCAGTTACCATCCGGCAGTCCTTGAAGCTTTCTTT; cdr3_aa: CASSYHPAVLEAFF; clone_size: -; v_call: TRBV6-2/TRBV6-3; d_call: -; j_call: TRBJ1-1
cdr3_nt: TGTGCCAGCAGCGCACCGGACAGGGACAATGAGCAGTTCTTC; cdr3_aa: CASSAPDRDNEQFF; clone_size: -; v_call: TRBV11-3; d_call: TRBD1; j_call: TRBJ2-1
cdr3_nt: TGCGCCAGCAGCCACGGGACAGTGCCTAACTATGGCTACACCTTC; cdr3_aa: CASSHGTVPNYGYTF; clone_size: few; v_call: TRBV5-1; d_call: TRBD1; j_call: TRBJ1-2
cdr3_nt: TGTGCCAGCAGCTTGGGCGGACAGGGTCCCGCCTTT; cdr3_aa: CASSLGGQGPAF; clone_size: -; v_call: TRBV5-5; d_call: TRBD1; j_call: TRBJ2-7
cdr3_nt: TGTGCCTCCCTGGGACTAGCAGAGACCCAGTACTTC; cdr3_aa: CASLGLAETQYF; clone_size: few; v_call: TRBV6-1; d_call: TRBD2; j_call: TRBJ2-5
cdr3_nt: TGCAGTGCTAGGGCAGATGAACTAGCCCCTTCGGGGGAGACCCAGTACTTC; cdr3_aa: CSARADELAPSGETQYF; clone_size: -; v_call: TRBV20-1; d_call: -; j_call: TRBJ2-5
cdr3_nt: TGCGCCAGCAGCCAAGAAAGGAGTTTCTGGGATACGCAGTATTTT; cdr3_aa: CASSQERSFWDTQYF; clone_size: few; v_call: TRBV4-3; d_call: -; j_call: TRBJ2-3
cdr3_nt: TGTGCCAGCAGCTTGTTCCAGGGAAGCACAGATACGCAGTATTTT; cdr3_aa: CASSLFQGSTDTQYF; clone_size: -; v_call: TRBV5-6; d_call: -; j_call: TRBJ2-3
cdr3_nt: TGTGCCACCAGGGGACTGAATGAGCAGTTCTTC; cdr3_aa: CATRGLNEQFF; clone_size: -; v_call: TRBV24-1; d_call: -; j_call: TRBJ2-1
cdr3_nt: TGCGCCAGCAGTGAGTCGGAGCCCCTCTCTGGAAACACCATATATTTT; cdr3_aa: CASSESEPLSGNTIYF; clone_size: few; v_call: TRBV10-2; d_call: -; j_call: TRBJ1-3
cdr3_nt: TGCAGCGTTGCTGGCTACACCTTC; cdr3_aa: CSVAGYTF; clone_size: few; v_call: TRBV29-1; d_call: -; j_call: TRBJ1-2
cdr3_nt: TGTGCCAGCATCCTCAGGGCTTACACCGGGGAGCTGTTTTTT; cdr3_aa: CASILRAYTGELFF; clone_size: many; v_call: TRBV7-9; d_call: -; j_call: TRBJ2-2
cdr3_nt: TGTGCCAGCAGCTCCGATTTTGTCTCTGGAAACACCATATATTTT; cdr3_aa: CASSSDFVSGNTIYF; clone_size: few; v_call: TRBV7-2; d_call: -; j_call: TRBJ1-3
cdr3_nt: TGTGCCAGCAGCTTAGACCGTGGACAGGGAGAGGATGAGCAGTTCTTC; cdr3_aa: CASSLDRGQGEDEQFF; clone_size: -; v_call: TRBV7-9; d_call: TRBD1; j_call: TRBJ2-1
cdr3_nt: TGCAGCGTTGAATCGGGGCAGCCCTACGAGCAGTACTTC; cdr3_aa: CSVESGQPYEQYF; clone_size: -; v_call: TRBV29-1; d_call: -; j_call: TRBJ2-7
cdr3_nt: TGTGCCAGCAGCCAAGCATCGACTAGCGGAAATGAGCAGTTCTTC; cdr3_aa: CASSQASTSGNEQFF; clone_size: -; v_call: TRBV14; d_call: TRBD2; j_call: TRBJ2-1
cdr3_nt: TGCAGTGCTCGCCCTTCCAGGGTTGAGCAGTACTTC; cdr3_aa: CSARPSRVEQYF; clone_size: -; v_call: TRBV20-1; d_call: -; j_call: TRBJ2-7
cdr3_nt: TGCGCCAGCAGCCTAAGGGGCGGGGAGCTGTTTTTT; cdr3_aa: CASSLRGGELFF; clone_size: many; v_call: TRBV5-1; d_call: -; j_call: TRBJ2-2
cdr3_nt: TGCGCCAGCAGCCAAGGGCTGTCTCAAGAGACCCAGTACTTC; cdr3_aa: CASSQGLSQETQYF; clone_size: -; v_call: TRBV4-3; d_call: -; j_call: TRBJ2-5
cdr3_nt: TGTGCCAGCGTCTACTCGGCCATGGTCGTCTGCGAGCAGTACTTC; cdr3_aa: CASVYSAMVVCEQYF; clone_size: -; v_call: TRBV25-1; d_call: -; j_call: TRBJ2-7
cdr3_nt: TGTGCCAGCAGCAACCGGGACAGGGGAACCTATGGCTACACCTTC; cdr3_aa: CASSNRDRGTYGYTF; clone_size: once; v_call: TRBV5-6; d_call: TRBD1; j_call: TRBJ1-2
cdr3_nt: TGCGCCAGCAGCCAGGGCTGGGACAGGGGGCGAGAGCAGTACTTC; cdr3_aa: CASSQGWDRGREQYF; clone_size: -; v_call: TRBV4-1; d_call: TRBD1; j_call: TRBJ2-7
cdr3_nt: TGTGCCAGCAGCCCAGGAGGGGGGTCCTACAATGAGCAGTTCTTC; cdr3_aa: CASSPGGGSYNEQFF; clone_size: -; v_call: TRBV7-6; d_call: -; j_call: TRBJ2-1
cdr3_nt: TGCGCCAGCAGCCAAGATCTGGGTTCCGTCGAGCAGTACTTC; cdr3_aa: CASSQDLGSVEQYF; clone_size: -; v_call: TRBV4-3; d_call: -; j_call: TRBJ2-7